The text below deals with one TCR beta chain. This sample was taken from a study of shared clonotypes between healthy human individuals. The ends lost 3 bases at V and 7 bases at J; junction bases unmatched: 4. Germline V CDR1 and CDR2: SNHLY, FYNNEI. The CDR3 is made up of 13 amino acids. A deep-level run was used for the assay. Only in-frame clones appear in the TCRdb table, and some are missing; sequencing was by immunoSEQ multiplex PCR. Of some 2 million clones in the sample, 85% to 95% are singletons; the top ten hold 0.1% to 0.15%. This chain joins TRBV2 and TRBJ1-1; 8 bases map to TRBD1. The source of this sequence is a man between 18 and 29 years old in good health. Sequencing input: naive CD4+ T cells sorted from blood. Stated subset: CD45RA+ positively selected. In DNA form, the CDR3 reads TGTGCCAGCAGTGACAGGGGGCGCGTTGAAGCTTTCTTT. It yields the protein CASSDRGRVEAFF.